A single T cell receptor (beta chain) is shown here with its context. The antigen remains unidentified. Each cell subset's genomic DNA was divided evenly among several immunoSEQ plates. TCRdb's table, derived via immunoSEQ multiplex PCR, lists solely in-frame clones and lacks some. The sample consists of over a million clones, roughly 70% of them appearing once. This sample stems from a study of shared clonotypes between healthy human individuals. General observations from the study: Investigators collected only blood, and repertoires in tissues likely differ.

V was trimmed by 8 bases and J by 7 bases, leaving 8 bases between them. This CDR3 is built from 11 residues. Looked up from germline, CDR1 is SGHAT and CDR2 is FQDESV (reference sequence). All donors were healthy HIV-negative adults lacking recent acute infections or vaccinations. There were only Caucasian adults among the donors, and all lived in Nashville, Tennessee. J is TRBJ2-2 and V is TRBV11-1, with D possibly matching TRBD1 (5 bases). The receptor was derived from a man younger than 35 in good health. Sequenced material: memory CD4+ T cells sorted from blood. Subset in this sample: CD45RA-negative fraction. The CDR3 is CASSTGGELFF. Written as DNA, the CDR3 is TGTGCCAGCTCAACAGGCGGGGAGCTGTTTTTT. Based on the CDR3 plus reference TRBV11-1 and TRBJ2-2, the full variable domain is EAEVAQSPRYKITEKSQAVAFWCDPISGHATLYWYRQILGQGPELLVQFQDESVVDDSQLPKDRFSAERLKGVDSTLKIQPAELGDSAMYLCASSTGGELFFGEGSRLTVL.